These 15 T cell receptor beta chains were sequenced from one sample in a study of blood T cell repertoires in COVID-19. Using immunoSEQ multiplex PCR, the repertoire was profiled, and TCRdb retains in-frame clones only, with some absent. This table holds some 260,000 clones, about 86% found once. Material: PBMCs or T cells enriched from blood (not recorded which). These receptors were obtained from a man aged 25-40 years with acute COVID-19.

J is TRBJ1-1 and V is TRBV7-9; possibly TRBD1 for D (5 bases). The CDR3 consists of 13 residues. The germline V gene has CDR1 SEHNR and CDR2 FQNEAQ (reference sequence). With 3 bases removed from V and 3 bases from J, the gap between germline ends came to 8 bases. For the CDR3, the DNA is TGTGCCAGCAGCTTTTTAGGGGACACTGAAGCTTTCTTT. Protein: CASSFLGDTEAFF.

The chain employs TRBV5-4 and TRBJ2-3; tentative D call: TRBD1 (6 bases). The CDR3 spans 15 residues. V was pared by 4 bases and J by 5 bases, with 17 bases between. Per germline, CDR1 SGHNT and CDR2 YYREEE (reference sequence). The CDR3 spells CASSKDSNKGDTQYF. For the CDR3, the DNA is TGTGCCAGCAGCAAGGACAGTAACAAGGGAGATACGCAGTATTTT.

The chain recombines TRBV6-4 with TRBJ2-1; 9 nucleotides line up with TRBD1. With V trimmed by 5 bases and J by 13 bases, 9 bases remained unmatched. The CDR3 has 13 residues. Germline CDR1 reads MRHNA; CDR2 reads SNTAGT. CDR3 bases: TGTGCCAGCAGTAACGCGGCACAGGGGGCTCAGTTCTTC. Translated, it gives CASSNAAQGAQFF.

The chain carries TRBV30 and TRBJ1-1; the match to TRBD1 covers 7 bases. V was clipped by 3 bases and J by 0 bases; unmatched bases: 7. This CDR3 spans 15 amino acids. The V gene's germline CDR1 is GTSNPN and CDR2 SVGIG (reference sequence). CDR3 in amino acids: CAWSHLDRLNTEAFF. The CDR3 nucleotides are TGTGCCTGGAGCCATTTGGACAGGTTGAACACTGAAGCTTTCTTT.

The V call is TRBV5-6, the J call TRBJ2-7, with TRBD1 matching over 12 bases. From germline, CDR1 is SGHDT and CDR2 YYEEEE. The CDR3 runs 19 residues. The junction had 19 bases not matched to a gene; V was cut back by 3 bases and J by 6 bases. CDR3 sequence (DNA): TGTGCCAGCAGCTCGGGTTCCGGGACAGGGGGCGCAAGGTGGGGCGAGCAGTACGTC. Translation gives CASSSGSGTGGARWGEQYV.

To note about this clone: At one end the junction does not follow the germline gene, possibly because of a read error. The CDR3 sequence is CASSLRAGTGELFF. The CDR3 DNA is TGTGCCAGCAGCTTGCGCGCAGGCACCGGGGAGCTGTTTTTT. V gene TRBV5-1 combines with J gene TRBJ2-2; D is undetermined. Per germline, CDR1 SGHRS and CDR2 YFSETQ. The CDR3 runs 14 residues.

This clone was seen only a few times. The genes are TRBV28 and TRBJ2-1, with 7 bases aligning to TRBD1. CDR3 length: 16 residues. Germline V lookup: CDR1 MDHEN, CDR2 SYDVKM. Trimming took 4 bases from V and 0 from J; bases not matched to a gene: 6. The CDR3 DNA follows: TGTGCCAGCAGTTGGGACAGTCGAAGCTCCTACAATGAGCAGTTCTTC. Encoded protein: CASSWDSRSSYNEQFF.

This rearrangement joins TRBV5-5 to TRBJ2-3; 12 positions match TRBD2. The germline CDR1 and CDR2 sequences are SGHKS and YYEKEE (reference sequence). V gave up 5 bases and J gave up 6 bases; unmatched junction bases: 7. The CDR3 spans 15 residues. The CDR3 loop is CASSRLAGASDTQYF. CDR3 in DNA: TGTGCCAGCAGTAGACTAGCGGGAGCATCGGATACGCAGTATTTT.

This clone came up a few times. The chain uses TRBV2 and TRBJ1-1; D is undetermined. CDR1 is SNHLY, CDR2 FYNNEI, per germline. V lost 6 bases and J 1 base, leaving 15 bases between the germline ends. This CDR3 spans 15 amino acids. CDR3: CASRGGVGTNTEAFF. CDR3 nucleotide sequence: TGTGCCAGCAGGGGCGGGGTTGGAACGAACACTGAAGCTTTCTTT.

The chain carries TRBV19 and TRBJ2-7; a possible D gene is TRBD2 (6 bases). Germline V CDR1 and CDR2: LNHDA, SQIVND (reference sequence). This CDR3 contains 15 residues. V lost 4 bases, J lost 5 bases, and 18 bases lay in between. In DNA form, the CDR3 reads TGTGCCAGTAGTACCAGTTACGGGGGTGTCAACGAGCAGTACGTC. It encodes CASSTSYGGVNEQYV.

J is TRBJ1-1 and V is TRBV12-3 or TRBV12-4; maybe TRBD1 (6 bases). The CDR3 sequence is 12 residues long. Trimming took off 3 bases at V and 4 bases at J, with 6 bases between the two ends. The CDR3 is CASSFRGTEAFF. As DNA, the CDR3 is TGTGCCAGCAGTTTCAGGGGCACTGAAGCTTTCTTT.

The rearrangement joins TRBV29-1 to TRBJ2-3; the match to TRBD2 covers 9 bases. The CDR3 has 14 residues. Trimming removed 4 bases from V and 3 bases from J; junction bases left unmatched: 5. Germline CDR1 is SQVTM and CDR2 is ANQGSEA. CDR3 nucleotide sequence: TGCAGCGTTGGGGCGGGAGGGATGACAGATACGCAGTATTTT. This sequence encodes CSVGAGGMTDTQYF.

The rearrangement uses TRBV18 and TRBJ2-6; 8 positions match TRBD1. Trimming at V came to 1 base and at J to 3 bases, leaving 2 bases not matched to a gene. The germline CDR1 and CDR2 sequences are KGHSH and LQKENI. There are 16 residues in the CDR3. CDR3 in amino acids: CASSPRQGFGANVLTF. DNA for the CDR3: TGTGCCAGCTCACCACGACAGGGGTTTGGGGCCAACGTCCTGACTTTC.

The chain recombines TRBV24-1 with TRBJ1-3; D ambiguous. Per germline, CDR1 KGHDR and CDR2 SFDVKD. The V and J ends lost 3 bases and 3 bases respectively, with 8 bases between them. The CDR3 has 14 residues. CDR3 region: CATSDEGNGNTIYF. CDR3 nucleotides: TGTGCCACCAGTGATGAGGGAAATGGAAACACCATATATTTT.

V and J are TRBV7-2 and TRBJ1-2; no clear D. Trimming stripped 4 bases from V and 6 bases from J, with 12 bases between. CDR3 length: 13 residues. CDR1 SGHTA and CDR2 FQGNSA come from the germline V gene. The CDR3 region is CASSSYVSNGYTF. The CDR3 bases are TGTGCCAGCAGCTCCTATGTGTCGAATGGCTACACCTTC.